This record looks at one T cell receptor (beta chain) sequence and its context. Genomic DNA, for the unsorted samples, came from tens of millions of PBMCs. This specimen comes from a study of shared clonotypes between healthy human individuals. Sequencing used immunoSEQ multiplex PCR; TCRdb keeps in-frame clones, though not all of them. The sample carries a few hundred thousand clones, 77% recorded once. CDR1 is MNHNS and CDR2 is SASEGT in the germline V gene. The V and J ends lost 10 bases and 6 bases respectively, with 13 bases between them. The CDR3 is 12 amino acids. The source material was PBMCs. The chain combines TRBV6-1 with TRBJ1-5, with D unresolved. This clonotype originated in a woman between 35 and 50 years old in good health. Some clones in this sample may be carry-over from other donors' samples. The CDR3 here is CATRRVTQPQHF. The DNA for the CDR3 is TGTGCCACCCGCCGGGTGACTCAGCCCCAGCATTTT.